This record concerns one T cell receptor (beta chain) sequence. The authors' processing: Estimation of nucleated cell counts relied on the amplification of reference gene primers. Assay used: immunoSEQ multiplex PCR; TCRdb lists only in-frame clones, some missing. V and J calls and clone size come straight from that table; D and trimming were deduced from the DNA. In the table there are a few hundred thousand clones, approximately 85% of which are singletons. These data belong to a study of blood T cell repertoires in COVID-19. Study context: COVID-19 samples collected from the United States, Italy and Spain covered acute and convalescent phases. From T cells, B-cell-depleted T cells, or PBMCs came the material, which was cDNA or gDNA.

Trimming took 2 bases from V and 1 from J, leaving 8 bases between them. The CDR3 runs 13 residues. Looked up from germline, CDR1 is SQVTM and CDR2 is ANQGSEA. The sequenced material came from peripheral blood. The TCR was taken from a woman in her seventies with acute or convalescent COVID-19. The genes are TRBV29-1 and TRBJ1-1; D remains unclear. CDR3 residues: CSVESPKNTEAFF. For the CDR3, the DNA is TGCAGCGTTGAATCCCCCAAGAACACTGAAGCTTTCTTT.